The text below deals with one T cell receptor (beta chain). Its matching antigen is unknown. The sample carries other DNA sequences with the same CDR3. This sample stems from a study of shared clonotypes between healthy human individuals. For the study at large: Contributing individuals were a couple of females and a few males aged 18 to 49. Study-level points and caveats: Investigators collected only blood, and repertoires in tissues likely differ.

Repertoires were generated with immunoSEQ multiplex PCR, while TCRdb's copy carries only in-frame clones and drops some. Altogether 2 million to 2.5 million clones are present, around 95% being singletons, with the ten largest covering approximately 0.13%. Unmatched junction bases numbered 2, after V lost 0 bases and J lost 7 bases. The germline V gene has CDR1 SEHNR and CDR2 FQNEAQ (reference sequence). The CDR3 sequence is 15 residues long. Sequencing input: naive CD4+ T cells sorted from blood. Described subset: CD45RA+ positively selected. The chain joins TRBV7-9 to TRBJ2-1, with TRBD2 identical over 11 bases. The TCR sequence derives from a man aged 18 to 35 in good health. The CDR3: CASSLASGGDNEQFF. CDR3 DNA: TGTGCCAGCAGCTTAGCTAGCGGGGGGGATAATGAGCAGTTCTTC.